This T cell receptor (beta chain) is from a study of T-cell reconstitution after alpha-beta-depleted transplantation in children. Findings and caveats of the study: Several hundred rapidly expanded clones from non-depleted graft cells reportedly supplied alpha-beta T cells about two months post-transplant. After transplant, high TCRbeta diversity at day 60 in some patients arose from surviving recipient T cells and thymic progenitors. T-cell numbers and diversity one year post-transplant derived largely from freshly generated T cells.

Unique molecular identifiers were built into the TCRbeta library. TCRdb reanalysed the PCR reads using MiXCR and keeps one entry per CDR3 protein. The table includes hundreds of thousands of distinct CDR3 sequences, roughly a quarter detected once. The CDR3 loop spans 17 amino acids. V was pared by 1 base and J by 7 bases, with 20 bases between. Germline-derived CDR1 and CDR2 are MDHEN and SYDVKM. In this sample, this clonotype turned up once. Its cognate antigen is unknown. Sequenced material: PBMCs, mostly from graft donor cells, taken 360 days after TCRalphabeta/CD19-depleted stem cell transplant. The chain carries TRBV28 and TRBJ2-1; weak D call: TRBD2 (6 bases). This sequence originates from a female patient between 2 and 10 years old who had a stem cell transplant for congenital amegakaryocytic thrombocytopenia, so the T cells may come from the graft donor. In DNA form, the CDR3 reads TGTGCCAGCAGTTTATACGGCGGGATAGGGTCTCGGAATGAGCAGTTCTTC. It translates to CASSLYGGIGSRNEQFF.